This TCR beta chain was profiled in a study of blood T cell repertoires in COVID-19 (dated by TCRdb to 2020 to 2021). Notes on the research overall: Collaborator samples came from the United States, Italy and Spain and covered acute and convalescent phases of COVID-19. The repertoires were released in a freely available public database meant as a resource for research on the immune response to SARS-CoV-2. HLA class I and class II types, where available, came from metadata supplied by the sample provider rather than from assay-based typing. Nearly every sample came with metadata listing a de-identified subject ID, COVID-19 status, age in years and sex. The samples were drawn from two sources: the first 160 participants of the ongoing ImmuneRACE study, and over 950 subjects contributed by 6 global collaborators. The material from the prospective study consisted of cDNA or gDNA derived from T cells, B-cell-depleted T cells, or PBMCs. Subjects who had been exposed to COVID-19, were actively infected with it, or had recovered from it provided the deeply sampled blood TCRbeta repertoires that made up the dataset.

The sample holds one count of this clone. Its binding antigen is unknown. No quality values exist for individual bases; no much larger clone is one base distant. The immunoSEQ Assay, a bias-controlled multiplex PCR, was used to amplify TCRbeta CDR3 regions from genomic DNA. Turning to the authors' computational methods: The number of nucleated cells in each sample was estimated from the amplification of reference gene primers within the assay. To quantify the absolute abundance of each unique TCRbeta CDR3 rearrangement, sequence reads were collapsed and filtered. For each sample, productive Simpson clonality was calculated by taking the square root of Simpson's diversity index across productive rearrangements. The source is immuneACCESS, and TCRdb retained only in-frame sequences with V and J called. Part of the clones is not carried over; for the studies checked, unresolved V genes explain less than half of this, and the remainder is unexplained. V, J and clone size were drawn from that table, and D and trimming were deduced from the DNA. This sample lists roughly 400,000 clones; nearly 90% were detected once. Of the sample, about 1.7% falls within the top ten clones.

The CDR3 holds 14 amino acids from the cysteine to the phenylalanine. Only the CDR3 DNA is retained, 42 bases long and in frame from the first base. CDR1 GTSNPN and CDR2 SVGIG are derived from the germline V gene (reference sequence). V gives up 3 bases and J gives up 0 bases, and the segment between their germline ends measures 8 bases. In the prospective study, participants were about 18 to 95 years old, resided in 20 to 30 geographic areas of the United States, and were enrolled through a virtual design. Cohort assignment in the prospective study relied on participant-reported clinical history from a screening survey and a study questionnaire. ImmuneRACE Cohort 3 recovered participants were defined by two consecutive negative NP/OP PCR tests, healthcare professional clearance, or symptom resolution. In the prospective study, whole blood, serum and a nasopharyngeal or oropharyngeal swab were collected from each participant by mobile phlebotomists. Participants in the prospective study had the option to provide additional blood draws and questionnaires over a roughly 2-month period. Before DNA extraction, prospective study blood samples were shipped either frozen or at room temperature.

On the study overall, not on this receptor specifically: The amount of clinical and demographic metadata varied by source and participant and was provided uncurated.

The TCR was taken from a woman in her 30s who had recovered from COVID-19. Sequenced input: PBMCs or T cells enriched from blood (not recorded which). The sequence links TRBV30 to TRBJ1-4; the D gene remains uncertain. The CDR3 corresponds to CAWRRDATNEKLFF. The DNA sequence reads TGTGCCTGGAGGAGGGATGCAACTAATGAAAAACTGTTTTTT. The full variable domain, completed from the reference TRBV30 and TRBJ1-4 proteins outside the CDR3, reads SQTIHQWPATLVQPVGSPLSLECTVEGTSNPNLYWYRQAAGRGLQLLFYSVGIGQISSEVPQNLSASRPQDRQFILSSKKLLLSDSGFYLCAWRRDATNEKLFFGSGTQLSVL.